This T cell receptor (beta chain) is from a study of T cells after yellow fever vaccination. TCRdb passed the 5' RACE reads through MiXCR, listing each CDR3 protein once. Among around 350,000 distinct CDR3 sequences listed, over 5% were seen once. Germline V CDR1 and CDR2: MNHEY, SVGAGI. The CDR3 totals 14 residues. Trimming left V 2 bases short and J 8 bases short, with 13 bases between. Concerning this clonotype itself: The antigen remains unidentified.

Whole-study findings and limits: The bulk population could contribute abundant contaminating clonotypes to FACS-sorted repertoires.

The sequencing here drew on PBMCs, taken 5 days after the yellow fever booster vaccination. This receptor was identified in a man aged 25 to 40 who received the YFV17D yellow fever vaccine. V is TRBV6-5 and J is TRBJ2-1, with no clear D. Here the CDR3 reads CASSYRLALDEQFF. DNA for the CDR3: TGTGCCAGCAGTTACCGACTGGCTCTCGATGAGCAGTTCTTC.